The 14 T cell receptor beta chains below all came from one sample that was sequenced in a study of shared clonotypes between healthy human individuals. Sequencing used immunoSEQ multiplex PCR; TCRdb keeps in-frame clones, though not all of them. The sample shows about 2 million clones, 95% of them seen only once. What was sequenced was naive CD4+ T cells sorted from blood. Subset in this sample: CD45RA+ positively selected. These receptors all stem from a man between 18 and 35 years old in good health.

The chain combines TRBV2 with TRBJ2-1; TRBD2 aligns across 14 bases. The CDR3 spans 20 residues. Germline trimming cut 2 bases from V and 7 bases from J; bases unmatched to any gene: 16. CDR1 is SNHLY and CDR2 is FYNNEI in the germline V gene. CDR3 in amino acids: CASSETSLPGLAGVLNEQFF. The CDR3 DNA reads TGTGCCAGCAGTGAAACATCCCTCCCGGGACTAGCGGGGGTTTTGAATGAGCAGTTCTTC. Together with reference TRBV2 and TRBJ2-1, the CDR3 gives the full variable domain: EPEVTQTPSHQVTQMGQEVILRCVPISNHLYFYWYRQILGQKVEFLVSFYNNEISEKSEIFDDQFSVERPDGSNFTLKIRSTKLEDSAMYFCASSETSLPGLAGVLNEQFFGPGTRLTVL.

The table lists this clone with a count of one. The chain joins TRBV5-1 to TRBJ1-4; 8 bases are a match to TRBD1. CDR3 length: 14 residues. The germline V gene has CDR1 SGHRS and CDR2 YFSETQ. Trimming at V came to 4 bases and at J to 2 bases, leaving 1 base not matched to a gene. The CDR3, as DNA: TGCGCCAGCAGCGCAGGGGGCACTAATGAAAAACTGTTTTTT. Translation gives CASSAGGTNEKLFF.

The gene calls are TRBV7-6 and TRBJ2-5; TRBD2 matches 11 bases. V shed 1 base and J 9 bases; nucleotides not matched to a gene: 10. CDR3 length equals 16 residues. The germline V gene has CDR1 SGHVS and CDR2 FNYEAQ. CDR3 loop: CASSLVPGLAEGAQYF. The CDR3 nucleotides are TGTGCCAGCAGCTTAGTGCCGGGACTAGCGGAAGGGGCCCAGTACTTC.

The J gene is TRBJ2-7, the V gene TRBV7-4; D is perhaps TRBD1 (5 bases). In germline, CDR1 is SGHVT, CDR2 SQSDAQ. V shed 1 base and J shed 2 bases, with 12 bases lying between them. The CDR3 spans 15 residues. The CDR3 DNA sequence: TGTGCCAGCAGCTTAGTAGGGGAACAGACCTACGAGCAGTACTTC. The encoded protein is CASSLVGEQTYEQYF.

The chain recombines TRBV5-4 with TRBJ2-3; TRBD1 matches at 7 bases. Germline loops: CDR1 SGHNT, CDR2 YYREEE (reference sequence). V shed 4 bases, J shed 4 bases, and the junction held 6 bases outside the gene matches. There are 14 residues in the CDR3. In nucleotides, the CDR3 is TGTGCCAGCAGCAAAGGACAGGAGTCAGATACGCAGTATTTT. It specifies CASSKGQESDTQYF.

The CDR3 loop is CASSSPSGGLNEQFF. The CDR3 nucleotides are TGTGCCAGTAGTTCACCTAGCGGGGGTCTCAATGAGCAGTTCTTC. This rearrangement joins TRBV19 to TRBJ2-1, with TRBD2 identical over 10 bases. V trimming: 5 bases; J trimming: 6 bases; junction bases outside the gene matches: 7. Germline values: CDR1 LNHDA, CDR2 SQIVND (reference sequence). CDR3 length: 15 amino acids. Combining the CDR3 with reference TRBV19 and TRBJ2-1 gives the whole variable domain DGGITQSPKYLFRKEGQNVTLSCEQNLNHDAMYWYRQDPGQGLRLIYYSQIVNDFQKGDIAEGYSVSREKKESFPLTVTSAQKNPTAFYLCASSSPSGGLNEQFFGPGTRLTVL.

The chain has TRBV19 and TRBJ1-5; the match to TRBD1 covers 8 bases. The CDR3 sequence is 17 residues long. Germline assignment: CDR1 LNHDA and CDR2 SQIVND (reference sequence). After removal of 7 bases from V and 0 bases from J, the junction contained 11 bases not matched to a gene. In DNA form, the CDR3 reads TGTGCCAGTATCGACAGGGGCGGAACATATAGCAATCAGCCCCAGCATTTT. Protein: CASIDRGGTYSNQPQHF.

With respect to this clone: Other DNA sequences from this sample encode an identical CDR3 as well. The chain's CDR3 is CASSLASSGQETQYF. As DNA, the CDR3 is TGCGCCAGCAGCTTGGCGTCTAGCGGCCAAGAGACCCAGTACTTC. The J gene is TRBJ2-5, the V gene TRBV5-1, with 7 bases that match TRBD2. This CDR3 region has 15 residues. Germline CDR1 and CDR2: SGHRS and YFSETQ. The V and J ends lost 0 bases and 1 base, in that order; junction bases with no gene match: 3.

The rearrangement joins TRBV28 to TRBJ2-3, with unresolved D. The V gene lost 3 bases and the J gene lost 5 bases, with 6 bases spanning the gap. CDR1 and CDR2 from the germline V gene are MDHEN and SYDVKM. The CDR3 is 12 amino acids. CDR3 coding DNA: TGTGCCAGCAGTTTTAACAGAGATACGCAGTATTTT. It codes for CASSFNRDTQYF.

The V call is TRBV5-1, the J call TRBJ1-3; a weak D match, TRBD1 (5 bases). From germline, CDR1 is SGHRS and CDR2 YFSETQ. The CDR3 is 14 residues long. V lost 5 bases to trimming and J lost 2 bases, with 11 bases between them. The chain's CDR3 is CASSGAGTGNTIYF. The DNA for the CDR3 is TGCGCCAGCAGTGGGGCAGGGACTGGAAACACCATATATTTT.

The rearrangement links TRBV30 to TRBJ2-5, with 12 bases matching TRBD2. The V and J ends lost 0 bases and 5 bases, in that order; junction bases with no gene match: 10. CDR1 GTSNPN and CDR2 SVGIG come from the germline V gene (reference sequence). The CDR3 consists of 17 residues. CDR3 bases: TGTGCCTGGAGTGTATCGACTAGCGGGAGATTTGGGGAGACCCAGTACTTC. It specifies CAWSVSTSGRFGETQYF. Drawing the rest from reference TRBV30 and TRBJ2-5, the complete variable domain is SQTIHQWPATLVQPVGSPLSLECTVEGTSNPNLYWYRQAAGRGLQLLFYSVGIGQISSEVPQNLSASRPQDRQFILSSKKLLLSDSGFYLCAWSVSTSGRFGETQYFGPGTRLLVL.

The chain is built from TRBV18 and TRBJ2-2, with 9 positions matching TRBD1. The CDR3 runs to 16 residues. The germline V gene has CDR1 KGHSH and CDR2 LQKENI. J gave up 6 bases and V 3 bases, and 8 bases lay outside the gene matches. The CDR3 sequence is CASSPNTGGVAGELFF. CDR3 nucleotides: TGTGCCAGCTCACCGAATACAGGGGGCGTGGCCGGGGAGCTGTTTTTT.

Written as DNA, the CDR3 is TGTGCCATCAGTGACTTGGGAGGATCTGGAAACACCATATATTTT. The encoded protein is CAISDLGGSGNTIYF. This rearrangement joins TRBV10-3 to TRBJ1-3, with D uncertain. V was cut by 3 bases and J by 1 base, with 10 bases left in between. Germline assignment: CDR1 ENHRY and CDR2 SYGVKD. The CDR3 consists of 15 residues.

A single count supports this clone. Other DNA sequences in this sample translate to the same CDR3. The genes are TRBV29-1 and TRBJ2-3, with 7 positions matching TRBD2. V trimming: 5 bases; J trimming: 1 base; junction bases outside the gene matches: 0. In germline, CDR1 is SQVTM, CDR2 ANQGSEA. The CDR3 length is 12 residues. For the CDR3, the DNA is TGCAGCGTTACTAGCGGCACAGATACGCAGTATTTT. Its protein product is CSVTSGTDTQYF.